The entry that follows covers one T cell receptor (beta chain) sequence. Its antigen is as yet unknown. Donors were ostensibly healthy at sampling, although undocumented immune exposures were probable. PCR was performed using 60 Vbeta and 13 Jbeta primers. Clones were sequenced by immunoSEQ multiplex PCR, and TCRdb holds only the in-frame ones, with some missing. The specimen's table records 29,000 or so clones. CDR1 and CDR2 from the germline V gene are MNHEY and SMNVEV (reference sequence). The CDR3 consists of 15 residues. J gave up 4 bases and V 5 bases, and 5 bases lay outside the gene matches. The data derive from a study of cytomegalovirus exposure and HLA in healthy donors. Study-wide context: T cells numbering some 170 million yielded roughly 120 million unique TCR beta sequences in an earlier analysis.

Study results and caveats: When presence/absence was analysed, sequencing depth was taken to be roughly uniform across donors.

This receptor was taken from a man aged 25 to 40 in good health and CMV-seronegative. The V gene is TRBV27, the J gene TRBJ1-4; 9 nucleotides align to TRBD1. Sequenced: PBMCs. The CDR3 here is CASSPWTGDNEKLFF. CDR3 bases: TGTGCCAGCAGTCCTTGGACAGGGGATAATGAAAAACTGTTTTTT.